This T cell receptor (beta chain) was found in a study of CD8+CD57+ T cells in acquired aplastic anemia. The wider study: On average, sorted CD4+ and CD8+ cells gave 3.2 ug of DNA. Overall study results and limits: The number of CD8+ CDR3 sequences shared by patients and controls was around 30.

Both TCR beta VDJ combination and CDR3 sequence profiling were carried out. Genomic DNA was the template for this profiling. Via MiXCR, TCRdb re-called the reads, giving one row per CDR3 protein. The sample gives approximately 470,000 distinct CDR3 sequences, over 25% of which show up once; roughly 0.8% is in the top ten. The V end lost 4 bases, the J end lost 7 bases, and 16 bases lay between the germline ends. The germline V gene has CDR1 SEHNR and CDR2 FQNEAQ (reference sequence). This CDR3 has 14 residues. With regard to this clonotype: The antigen remains unidentified.

An expansion of CD8+CD57+ cells by flow cytometry had been shown in patients chosen for sequencing. Patient blood was sampled before any therapy had been received. V is TRBV7-9 and J is TRBJ1-2, with D possibly TRBD1 on 5 matching bases. The material sequenced was sorted CD4+, CD8+, or CD8+CD57+ T cells (not recorded which) from PBMCs. This clonotype was sampled from a human donor with aplastic anemia. As DNA, the CDR3 is TGTGCCAGCAGCTCCCTCACGCCAGGGCTTGGCTACACCTTC. Protein sequence: CASSSLTPGLGYTF. Complete variable domain (other parts from reference TRBV7-9 and TRBJ1-2): DTGVSQNPRHKITKRGQNVTFRCDPISEHNRLYWYRQTLGQGPEFLTYFQNEAQLEKSRLLSDRFSAERPKGSFSTLEIQRTEQGDSAMYLCASSSLTPGLGYTFGSGTRLTVV.